The entry below describes one T cell receptor (beta chain). What it recognizes is unknown. Method: immunoSEQ multiplex PCR; TCRdb's copy keeps in-frame clones and lacks some. The sample has roughly 120,000 clones, roughly 90% seen once. The CDR3 is 14 residues long. Germline V gene sequence: CDR1 MNHEY, CDR2 SVGAGI. V was clipped by 2 bases and J by 7 bases; unmatched bases: 6. Pooled samples include second doses given at about 4 or 12 weeks. The sample is drawn from a study of T cell responses to AZD1222 COVID-19 vaccine. Overall study results and limits: Samples come after the peak T cell response, not at day 14. Baseline serostatus was positive in only a handful of AZD1222 recipients.

The chain links TRBV6-5 to TRBJ1-1; 8 bases map to TRBD1. This clonotype was sampled from an adult who received the AZD1222 COVID-19 vaccine. Source: peripheral blood, taken 28 days after the second AZD1222 dose. The CDR3 loop is CASSYADRVGEAFF. CDR3 sequence (DNA): TGTGCCAGCAGTTACGCGGACAGGGTCGGTGAAGCTTTCTTT.